Sequencing of this TCR beta chain was carried out in a study of cytomegalovirus exposure and HLA in healthy donors. The germline V and J ends were trimmed by 10 bases and 2 bases, with 21 bases remaining between them. Germline CDR1 SGHTA, CDR2 FQGTGA. The CDR3 loop spans 15 amino acids. The PCR contained 60 Vbeta and 13 Jbeta primers. TCRdb's copy holds only in-frame clones and misses some; the assay was immunoSEQ multiplex PCR. The sample includes more than 200,000 clones, approximately 81% of them seen just once. This sequence was found in a human donor in good health. The J gene is TRBJ2-7, the V gene TRBV7-3; D remains ambiguous. Sequenced sample: PBMCs. CDR3 residues: CATHSPRGWTYEQYF. The CDR3 nucleotides read TGTGCCACCCACTCTCCGAGAGGATGGACCTACGAGCAGTACTTC.